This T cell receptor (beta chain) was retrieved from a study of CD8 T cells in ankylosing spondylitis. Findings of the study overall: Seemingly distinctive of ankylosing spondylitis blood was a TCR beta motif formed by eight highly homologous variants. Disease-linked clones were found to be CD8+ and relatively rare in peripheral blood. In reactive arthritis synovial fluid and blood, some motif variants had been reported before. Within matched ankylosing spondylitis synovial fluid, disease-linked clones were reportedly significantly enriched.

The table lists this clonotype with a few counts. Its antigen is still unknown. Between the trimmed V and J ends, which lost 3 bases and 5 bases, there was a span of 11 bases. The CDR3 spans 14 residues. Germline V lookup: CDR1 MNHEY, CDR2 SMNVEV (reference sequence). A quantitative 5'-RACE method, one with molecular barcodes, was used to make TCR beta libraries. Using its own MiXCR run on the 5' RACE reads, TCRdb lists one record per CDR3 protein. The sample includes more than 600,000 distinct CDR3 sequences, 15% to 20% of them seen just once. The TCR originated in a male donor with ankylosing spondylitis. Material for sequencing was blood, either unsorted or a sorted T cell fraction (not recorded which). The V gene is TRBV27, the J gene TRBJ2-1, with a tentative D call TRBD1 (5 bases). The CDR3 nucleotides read TGTGCCAGCAGTTTCGGCAGGGCGAACAATGAGCAGTTCTTC. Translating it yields CASSFGRANNEQFF.